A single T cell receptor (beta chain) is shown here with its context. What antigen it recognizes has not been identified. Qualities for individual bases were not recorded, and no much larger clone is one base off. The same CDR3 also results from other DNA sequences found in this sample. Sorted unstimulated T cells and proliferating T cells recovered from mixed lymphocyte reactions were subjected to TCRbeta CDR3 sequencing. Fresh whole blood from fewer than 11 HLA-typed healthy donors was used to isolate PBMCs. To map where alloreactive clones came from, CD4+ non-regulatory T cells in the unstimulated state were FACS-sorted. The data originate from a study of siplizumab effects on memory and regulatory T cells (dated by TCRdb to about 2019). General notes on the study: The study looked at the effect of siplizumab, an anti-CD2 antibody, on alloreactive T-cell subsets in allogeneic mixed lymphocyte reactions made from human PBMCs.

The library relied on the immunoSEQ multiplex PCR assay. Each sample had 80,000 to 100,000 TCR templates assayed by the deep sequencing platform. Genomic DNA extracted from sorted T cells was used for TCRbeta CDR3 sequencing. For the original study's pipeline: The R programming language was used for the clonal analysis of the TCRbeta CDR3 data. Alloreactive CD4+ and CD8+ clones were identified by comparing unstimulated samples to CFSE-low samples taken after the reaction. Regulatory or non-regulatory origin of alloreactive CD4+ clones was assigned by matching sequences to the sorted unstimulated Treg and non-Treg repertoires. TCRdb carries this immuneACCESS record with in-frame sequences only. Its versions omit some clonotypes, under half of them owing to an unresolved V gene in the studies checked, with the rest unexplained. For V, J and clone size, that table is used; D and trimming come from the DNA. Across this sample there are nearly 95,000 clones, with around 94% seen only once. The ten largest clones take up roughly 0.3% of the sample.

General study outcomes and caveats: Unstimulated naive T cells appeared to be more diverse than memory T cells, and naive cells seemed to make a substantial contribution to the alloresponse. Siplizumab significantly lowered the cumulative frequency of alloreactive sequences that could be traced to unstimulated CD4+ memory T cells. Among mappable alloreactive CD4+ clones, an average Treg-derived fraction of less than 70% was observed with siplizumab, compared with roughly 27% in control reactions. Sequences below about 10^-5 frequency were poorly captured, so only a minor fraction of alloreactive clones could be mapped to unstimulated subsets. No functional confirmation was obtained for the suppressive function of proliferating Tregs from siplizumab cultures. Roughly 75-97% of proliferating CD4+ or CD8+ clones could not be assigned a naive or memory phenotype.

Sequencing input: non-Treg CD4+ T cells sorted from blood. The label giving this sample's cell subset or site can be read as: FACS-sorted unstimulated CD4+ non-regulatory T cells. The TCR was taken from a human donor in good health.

The sequenced DNA is TGTGCCAGTAGTCGGGGCTCCGAGCAGTACTTC. Translated, it gives CASSRGSEQYF. Recombination joined TRBV19 with TRBJ2-7; the D region may be TRBD1 or TRBD2, each matching 5 bases equally. Taken from the germline V gene (reference sequence), the CDR1 and CDR2 loops are LNHDA and SQIVND. Reading from cysteine to phenylalanine, the CDR3 counts 11 amino acids. Of all the DNA, just the CDR3 is kept, 33 bases in frame from base 1. V is reduced by 5 bases and J by 6 bases, leaving a spacing of 8 bases between them.